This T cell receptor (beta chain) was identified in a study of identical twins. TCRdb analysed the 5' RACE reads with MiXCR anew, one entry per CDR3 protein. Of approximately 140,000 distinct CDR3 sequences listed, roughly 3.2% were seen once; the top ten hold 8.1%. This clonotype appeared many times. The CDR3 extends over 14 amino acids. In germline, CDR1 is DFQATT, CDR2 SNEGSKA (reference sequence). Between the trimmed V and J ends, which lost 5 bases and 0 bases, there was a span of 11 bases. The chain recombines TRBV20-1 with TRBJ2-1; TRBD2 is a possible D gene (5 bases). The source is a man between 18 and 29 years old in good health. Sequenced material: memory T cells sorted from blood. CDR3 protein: CSAAGEGSYNEQFF. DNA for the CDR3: TGCAGTGCTGCCGGAGAGGGCTCCTACAATGAGCAGTTCTTC.